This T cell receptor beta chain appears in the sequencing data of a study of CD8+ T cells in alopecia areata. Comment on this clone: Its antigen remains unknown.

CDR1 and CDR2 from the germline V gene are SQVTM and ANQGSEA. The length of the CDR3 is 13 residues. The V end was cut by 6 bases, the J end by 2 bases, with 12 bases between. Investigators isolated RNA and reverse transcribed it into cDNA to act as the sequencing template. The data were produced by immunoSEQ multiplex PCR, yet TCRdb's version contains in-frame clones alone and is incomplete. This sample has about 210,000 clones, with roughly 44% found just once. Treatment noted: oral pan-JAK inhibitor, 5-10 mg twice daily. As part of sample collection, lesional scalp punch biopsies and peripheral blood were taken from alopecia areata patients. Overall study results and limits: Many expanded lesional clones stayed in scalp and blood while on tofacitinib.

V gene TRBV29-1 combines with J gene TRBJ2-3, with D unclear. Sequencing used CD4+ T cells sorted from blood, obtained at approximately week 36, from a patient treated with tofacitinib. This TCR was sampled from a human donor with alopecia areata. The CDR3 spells CSVRNVLTDTQYF. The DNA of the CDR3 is TGCAGCGTGCGGAACGTCCTCACAGATACGCAGTATTTT.